The clone carrying this TCR beta chain showed up many times. The CDR3 end lies 3 residues beyond the end of the read and is filled in from the germline J gene. The source of the sample is a study of T cell clonality in common variable immunodeficiency. The CDR3 totals 15 residues. Between the trimmed V and J ends, which lost 4 bases and 9 bases, there was a span of 20 bases. Looked up from germline, CDR1 is SGHDT and CDR2 is YYEEEE. Profiling relied on immunoSEQ multiplex PCR, and the TCRdb table lists in-frame clones only, not all of them. The sample is made up of 50,000 to 65,000 clones, none counted only once.

The chain carries TRBV5-6 and TRBJ2-1; D possibly corresponds to TRBD1 (6 bases). The sequenced sample consisted of peripheral blood mononuclear cells. This sequence was found in a person aged 18 to 70 in good health. CDR3 DNA (partial): TGTGCCAGCAGCGCCGACAGGATTGAACGCACTGAG. This gives the protein CASSADRIERTE. The entire CDR3 protein reads CASSADRIERTEQFF.